This T cell receptor beta chain was sequenced for a study of TIL therapy for anti-PD-1-resistant metastatic lung cancer. The germline V and J ends were trimmed by 10 bases and 1 base, with 13 bases remaining between them. The CDR3 is made up of 13 amino acids. CDR1 SGHAT and CDR2 FQNNGV come from the germline V gene. Time point denoted: pre-treatment sample, taken before nivolumab and TIL therapy. Pleural nodules or supraclavicular lymph nodes made up most of the excised metastases sampled. The libraries were made with immunoSEQ v3. Produced via immunoSEQ multiplex PCR; TCRdb's table is partial and in-frame only. The data show roughly 9,800 clones, 50% to 60% seen once.

V and J are TRBV11-2 and TRBJ1-1, with D unclear. The sequence derives from a person aged 25-80 years with non-small cell lung cancer. The sample was tumor tissue, taken at baseline. This CDR3 reads CANSEHPNTEAFF. In nucleotides, the CDR3 is TGTGCCAACTCAGAGCACCCGAACACTGAAGCTTTCTTT.